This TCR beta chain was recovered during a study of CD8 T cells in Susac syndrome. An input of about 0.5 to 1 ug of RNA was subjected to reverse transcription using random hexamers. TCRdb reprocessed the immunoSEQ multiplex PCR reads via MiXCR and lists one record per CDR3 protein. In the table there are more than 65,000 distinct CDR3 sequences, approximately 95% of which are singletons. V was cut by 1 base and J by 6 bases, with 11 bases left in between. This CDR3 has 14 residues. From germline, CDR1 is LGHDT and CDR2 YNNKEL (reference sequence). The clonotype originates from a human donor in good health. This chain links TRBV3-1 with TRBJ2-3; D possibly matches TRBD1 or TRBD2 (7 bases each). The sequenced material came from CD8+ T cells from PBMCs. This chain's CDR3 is CASSQGEGADTQYF. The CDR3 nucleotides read TGTGCCAGCAGCCAAGGGGAGGGGGCTGATACGCAGTATTTT.